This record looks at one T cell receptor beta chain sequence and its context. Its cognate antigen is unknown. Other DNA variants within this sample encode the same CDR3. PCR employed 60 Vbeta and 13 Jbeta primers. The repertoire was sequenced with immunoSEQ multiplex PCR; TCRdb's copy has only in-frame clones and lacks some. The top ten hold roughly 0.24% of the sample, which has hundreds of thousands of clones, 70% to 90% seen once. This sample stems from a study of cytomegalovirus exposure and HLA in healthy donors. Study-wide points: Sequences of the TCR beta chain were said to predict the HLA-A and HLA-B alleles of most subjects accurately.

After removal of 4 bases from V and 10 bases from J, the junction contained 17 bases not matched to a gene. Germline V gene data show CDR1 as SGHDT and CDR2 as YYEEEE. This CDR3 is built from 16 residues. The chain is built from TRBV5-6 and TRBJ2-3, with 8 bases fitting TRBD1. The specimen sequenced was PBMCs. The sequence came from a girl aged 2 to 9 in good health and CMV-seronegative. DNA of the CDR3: TGTGCCAGCAGCGCTATAATGGACAGGGAGCCATTCGCGCAGTATTTT. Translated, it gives CASSAIMDREPFAQYF.